This T cell receptor (beta chain) derives from a study of cytomegalovirus exposure and HLA in healthy donors. CDR1 and CDR2 (germline): SGHRS, YFSETQ. CDR3 length: 13 amino acids. Germline trimming cut 4 bases from V and 12 bases from J; bases unmatched to any gene: 11. The study ran its PCR with 60 Vbeta and 13 Jbeta primers. Here immunoSEQ multiplex PCR was the method, and the copy in TCRdb shows in-frame clones only, minus some. The table lists some 150,000 clones, roughly four fifths of them singletons, with roughly 13% in the top ten. The sequence came from a woman in her forties or fifties in good health and CMV-seronegative. The chain couples TRBV5-1 to TRBJ2-3, with 7 nucleotides matching TRBD1. Source material: PBMCs. CDR3 protein: CASSPGTDNFQYF. The CDR3 coding sequence is TGCGCCAGCAGCCCGGGGACAGACAATTTTCAGTATTTT.